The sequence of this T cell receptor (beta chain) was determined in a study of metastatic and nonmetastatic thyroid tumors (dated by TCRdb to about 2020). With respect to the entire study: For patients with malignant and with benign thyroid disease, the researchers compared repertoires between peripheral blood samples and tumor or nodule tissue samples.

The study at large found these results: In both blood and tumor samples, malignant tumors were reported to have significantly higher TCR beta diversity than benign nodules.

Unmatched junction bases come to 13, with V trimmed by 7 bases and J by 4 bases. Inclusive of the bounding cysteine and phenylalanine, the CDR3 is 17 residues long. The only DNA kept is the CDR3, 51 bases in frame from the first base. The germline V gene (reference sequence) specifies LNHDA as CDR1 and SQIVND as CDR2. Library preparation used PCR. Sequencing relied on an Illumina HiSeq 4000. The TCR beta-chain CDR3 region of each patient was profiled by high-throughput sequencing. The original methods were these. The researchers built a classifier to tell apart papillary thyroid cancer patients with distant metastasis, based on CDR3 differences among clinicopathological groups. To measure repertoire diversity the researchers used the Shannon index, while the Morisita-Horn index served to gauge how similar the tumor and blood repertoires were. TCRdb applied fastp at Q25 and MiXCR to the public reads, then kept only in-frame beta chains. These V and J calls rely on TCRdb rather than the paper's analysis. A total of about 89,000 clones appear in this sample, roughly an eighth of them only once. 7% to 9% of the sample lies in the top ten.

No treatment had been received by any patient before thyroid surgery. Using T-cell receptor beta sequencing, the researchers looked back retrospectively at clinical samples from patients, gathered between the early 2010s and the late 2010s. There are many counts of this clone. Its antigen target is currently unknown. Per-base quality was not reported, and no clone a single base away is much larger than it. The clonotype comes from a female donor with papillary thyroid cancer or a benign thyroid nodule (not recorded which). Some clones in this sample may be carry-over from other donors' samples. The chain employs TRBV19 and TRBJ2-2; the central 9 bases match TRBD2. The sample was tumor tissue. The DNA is TGTGCCAGTATGGTACGGCTAGCGGGGTCGAGCACCGGGGAGCTGTTTTTT. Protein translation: CASMVRLAGSSTGELFF.